This is a list of T cell receptor beta chains from one sample in a study of cytomegalovirus exposure and HLA in healthy donors. TCRdb keeps only in-frame clones here, not all; method: immunoSEQ multiplex PCR. Of some 33,000 clones listed, about 63% are singletons. The sequencing input was PBMCs. The source of these receptors is a middle-aged man in good health and CMV-seropositive. CDR3s include the opening cysteine and the closing phenylalanine or tryptophan.

v_call cdr3_aa
TRBV6-8 CASSYNAREGQYHEQFF
TRBV15 CATSRGDSGRASDIQYF
TRBV28 CASTRGLGANVLTF
TRBV27 CASRGVNQPQHF
TRBV15 CATSNTGSGYEQYF
TRBV29-1 CSVLFSGQETQYF
TRBV28 CATVGQRFYGYTF
TRBV4-1 CASSLTVQTINQPQHF
TRBV11-3 CASSSSLGQGASGEQYF
TRBV11-2 CASSLSGRGTGELFF
TRBV6-1 CATKTGPNYGYTF
TRBV5-1 CASSLYITADTEAFF
TRBV29-1 CSVETGPEQYF
TRBV4-2 CASSQAYRTTEAYEQYF
TRBV20-1 CSPRGVNEQFF
TRBV5-1 CASRPRDRVRDEQFF
TRBV30 CAWSVQPLVYGYTF
TRBV11-3 CASSLGTAPTDTQYF
TRBV30 CAWSPWGQLTGELFF
TRBV30 CAWSWTGGPGETQYF
TRBV5-1 CASRPGIKLTDTQYF
TRBV6-6 CASSRDGQGNYGYTF
TRBV5-6 CASSLFQTGNPNSPLHF
TRBV5-1 CASSLKGGATVGYTF
TRBV29-1 CSLRGVGGGDETQYF
TRBV18 CASSQGQALNQPQHF
TRBV5-6 CASSRTPTDTQYF
TRBV7-8 CASSTDRGGKQYF
TRBV2 CASILQGNTEAFF
TRBV30 CAWTDSLGYTF
TRBV5-4 CASSLGSGGYNEQFF
TRBV6-5 CASSTGQGTSNEQFF
TRBV7-2 CASSSGIAGANVLTF
TRBV7-9 CASSSTGGKGGYEQYF
TRBV5-1 CASSSGQLMNTEAFF
TRBV7-2 CASSLVGGGAGNEQFF
TRBV2 CASRLAGEQYF
TRBV4-1 CASSQDSAGNQPQHF
TRBV25-1 CASSEGGDGTEAFF
TRBV7-8 CASSLTGGTYEQYF
TRBV25-1 CASSDQGRNLGVEFF
TRBV30 CACVRRSSYEQYF
TRBV5-4 CASSEGPGSYEQYF
TRBV5-6 CASSVGLAGTDTQYF
TRBV27 CASSIRGAEQFF
TRBV6-1 CASSVSQGTEAFF
TRBV30 CAWSRERGQYEQYF
TRBV25-1 CASSQDRTNTGELFF
TRBV7-2 CASSLDRGVFNEQFF
TRBV9 CASSVGGNDTEAFF
TRBV6-1 CASSETGIFEQYF
TRBV11-3 CASSPRREPDEQFF
TRBV7-8 CASSLVGGPEAFF
TRBV7-8 CASSTWTSGVYEQYF
TRBV7-9 CASSPPGVSEKLFF
TRBV29-1 CSVEGTSGGARYEQFF
TRBV6-5 CASSYHGGRAEAFF
TRBV29-1 CSAVGPRGSSTDTQYF
TRBV28 CASSSFEGRAFF